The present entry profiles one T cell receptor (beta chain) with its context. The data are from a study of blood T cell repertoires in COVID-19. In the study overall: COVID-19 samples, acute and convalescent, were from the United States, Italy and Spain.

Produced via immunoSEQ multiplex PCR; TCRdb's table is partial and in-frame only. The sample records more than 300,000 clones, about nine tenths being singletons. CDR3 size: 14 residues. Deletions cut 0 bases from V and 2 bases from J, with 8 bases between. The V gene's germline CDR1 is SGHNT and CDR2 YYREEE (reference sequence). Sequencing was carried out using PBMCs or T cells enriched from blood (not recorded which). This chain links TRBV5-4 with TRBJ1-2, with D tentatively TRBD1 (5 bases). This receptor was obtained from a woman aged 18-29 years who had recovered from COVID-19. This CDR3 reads CASSLGQINYGYTF. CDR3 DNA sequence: TGTGCCAGCAGCTTGGGACAGATCAACTATGGCTACACCTTC.